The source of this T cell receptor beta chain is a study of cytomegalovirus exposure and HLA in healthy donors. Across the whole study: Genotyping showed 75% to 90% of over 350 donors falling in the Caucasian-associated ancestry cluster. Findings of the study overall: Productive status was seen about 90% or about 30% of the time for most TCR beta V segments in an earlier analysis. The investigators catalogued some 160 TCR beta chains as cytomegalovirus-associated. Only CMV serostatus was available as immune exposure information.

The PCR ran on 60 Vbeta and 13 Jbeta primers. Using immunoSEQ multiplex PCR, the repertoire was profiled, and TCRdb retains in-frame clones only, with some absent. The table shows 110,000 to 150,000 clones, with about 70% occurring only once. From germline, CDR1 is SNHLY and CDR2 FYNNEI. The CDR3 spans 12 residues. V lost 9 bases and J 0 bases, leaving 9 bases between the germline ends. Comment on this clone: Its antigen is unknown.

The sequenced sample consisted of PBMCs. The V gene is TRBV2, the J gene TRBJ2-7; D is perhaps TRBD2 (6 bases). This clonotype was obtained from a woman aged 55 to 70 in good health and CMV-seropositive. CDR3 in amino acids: CASQTSSYEQYF. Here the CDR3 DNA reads TGTGCCAGTCAGACTAGCTCCTACGAGCAGTACTTC.